One and the same sample provided the 18 T cell receptor beta chains below, sequenced in a study of cytomegalovirus exposure and HLA in healthy donors. It was with 60 Vbeta and 13 Jbeta primers that the PCR ran. Clones were sequenced by immunoSEQ multiplex PCR, and TCRdb holds only the in-frame ones, with some missing. Found here are 150,000 to 200,000 clones, 60% to 80% of them singletons; the top ten hold about an eighth. Input material: PBMCs. These receptors originate from a man aged 45 to 65 in good health and CMV-seropositive.

The V and J genes are TRBV5-1 and TRBJ1-3; 7 bases fit TRBD1. CDR1 SGHRS and CDR2 YFSETQ come from the germline V gene. CDR3 size: 14 residues. J gave up 2 bases and V 5 bases, and 4 bases lay outside the gene matches. The CDR3 loop is CASSPGTAGNTIYF. CDR3 bases: TGCGCCAGCAGTCCCGGGACAGCTGGAAACACCATATATTTT.

V usage is TRBV6-1 and J usage is TRBJ2-7; 8 nucleotides align to TRBD2. The junction had 9 bases not matched to a gene; V was cut back by 1 base and J by 4 bases. Germline V gene lookup returns CDR1 MNHNS and CDR2 SASEGT. The CDR3 runs to 16 residues. The DNA for the CDR3 is TGTGCCAGCAGTGAAGTGGGGGCGGGGGGTATGTACGAGCAGTACTTC. Its translation is CASSEVGAGGMYEQYF.

V gene TRBV19 combines with J gene TRBJ1-3; D may be TRBD1 (5 bases). CDR3 length: 14 residues. The germline CDR1 and CDR2 sequences are LNHDA and SQIVND (reference sequence). V lost 8 bases and J 2 bases, leaving 13 bases between the germline ends. The CDR3 loop is CASRPGRPGNTIYF. For the CDR3, the DNA is TGTGCCAGTCGTCCAGGGAGGCCTGGAAACACCATATATTTT.

The CDR3 nucleotides are TGTGCCAGCAGCCCCCCAGGGGGACAGGAGAAAGCTAACTATGGCTACACCTTC. Protein: CASSPPGGQEKANYGYTF. The rearrangement uses TRBV4-2 and TRBJ1-2, with 8 bases that match TRBD1. Germline V gives CDR1 LGHNA, CDR2 YNFKEQ. Losses at the gene ends were 4 bases for V and 0 bases for J; bases not matched to a gene: 13. This CDR3 spans 18 amino acids.

The chain has TRBV10-1 and TRBJ1-2; possibly TRBD1 for D (5 bases). This CDR3 spans 15 amino acids. Trimming took off 0 bases at V and 4 bases at J, with 12 bases between the two ends. Germline assignment: CDR1 WNHNN and CDR2 SYGVQD (reference sequence). The CDR3 bases are TGCGCCAGCAGTGAGTCGGGCCAGGGAAGCTATGGCTACACCTTC. Its protein product is CASSESGQGSYGYTF.

This sequence joins TRBV4-2 and TRBJ2-2; 8 positions match TRBD2. V was pared by 2 bases and J by 2 bases, with 7 bases of the junction left unmatched. Looked up from germline, CDR1 is LGHNA and CDR2 is YNFKEQ. The CDR3 spans 17 residues. Here the CDR3 reads CASSQQLAAGNTGELFF. CDR3 in DNA: TGTGCCAGCAGCCAACAACTAGCGGCCGGTAACACCGGGGAGCTGTTTTTT.

This chain joins TRBV7-6 and TRBJ1-2; 8 bases align to TRBD1. The CDR3 sequence is 15 residues long. The germline V gene encodes CDR1 SGHVS and CDR2 FNYEAQ. With 0 bases clipped from V and 8 bases from J, the junction kept 8 bases outside the gene matches. CDR3 bases: TGTGCCAGCAGCTTAGCGTCAGGGGGCATGGGCGGCTACACCTTC. Translated, it gives CASSLASGGMGGYTF.

The rearrangement links TRBV6-1 to TRBJ1-3; TRBD1 might be the D (6 bases). Per the germline V gene, CDR1 is MNHNS and CDR2 is SASEGT. This CDR3 is built from 15 residues. Trimming took off 7 bases at V and 4 bases at J, with 17 bases between the two ends. The CDR3 loop is CASTIGTLRGNTIYF. The DNA of the CDR3 is TGTGCCAGCACCATAGGGACACTGAGGGGAAACACCATATATTTT.

The chain joins TRBV6-1 to TRBJ2-4; D is unresolved. The CDR3 spans 16 residues. CDR1 is MNHNS and CDR2 is SASEGT in the germline V gene. Between the trimmed V and J ends, which lost 4 bases and 0 bases, there was a span of 13 bases. The CDR3 loop reads CASSVRRPLAKNIQYF. Here the CDR3 DNA reads TGTGCCAGCAGTGTGCGGCGGCCTCTAGCCAAAAACATTCAGTACTTC.

Comments on this clone: Other nucleotide sequences from this sample produce the same CDR3. The V and J genes are TRBV14 and TRBJ2-5; D is perhaps TRBD1 (6 bases). The CDR3 runs 14 residues. V was trimmed by 4 bases and J by 8 bases, leaving 17 bases between them. In germline, CDR1 is SGHDN, CDR2 FVKESK. The CDR3 reads CASSRIGGGGTQYF. In DNA form, the CDR3 reads TGTGCCAGCAGCCGGATAGGGGGTGGAGGCACCCAGTACTTC.

This chain links TRBV6-5 with TRBJ2-1; a weak D match, TRBD2 (6 bases). There are 14 residues in the CDR3. V lost 0 bases and J lost 9, with 12 bases in between. CDR1 and CDR2 (germline): MNHEY, SVGAGI. CDR3 coding DNA: TGTGCCAGCAGTTACTCGTTCGGGGGAGGTGAGCAGTTCTTC. This sequence encodes CASSYSFGGGEQFF.

The chain recombines TRBV2 with TRBJ2-5, with 12 bases fitting TRBD2. Trimming took 10 bases from V and 3 from J; bases not matched to a gene: 6. This CDR3 region has 14 residues. The germline CDR1 and CDR2 sequences are SNHLY and FYNNEI. CDR3 sequence: CATRRTSGEETQYF. The CDR3 bases are TGTGCCACGCGAAGGACTAGCGGGGAAGAGACCCAGTACTTC.

The chain joins TRBV5-4 to TRBJ2-3, with 8 bases aligning to TRBD2. The germline CDR1 and CDR2 sequences are SGHNT and YYREEE (reference sequence). The V and J ends lost 8 bases and 2 bases, in that order; junction bases with no gene match: 10. The CDR3 has 15 amino acids. The DNA of the CDR3 is TGTGCCAGTGGGGGGGCGGGGGGCCACACAGATACGCAGTATTTT. Translated: CASGGAGGHTDTQYF.

V gene TRBV18 combines with J gene TRBJ2-5, with a possible D match to TRBD1 (6 bases). This CDR3 region has 15 residues. Germline lookup yields CDR1 KGHSH and CDR2 LQKENI. The V gene lost 4 bases and the J gene lost 2 bases, with 14 bases spanning the gap. CDR3 amino acids: CASSLVRGVQETQYF. CDR3 in DNA: TGTGCCAGCTCACTTGTCAGGGGCGTACAAGAGACCCAGTACTTC.

The genes are TRBV7-8 and TRBJ2-7; 9 nucleotides align to TRBD1. V gave up 3 bases and J gave up 1 base; unmatched junction bases: 4. The CDR3 loop spans 15 amino acids. From germline, CDR1 is SGHVS and CDR2 FQNEAQ. The chain's CDR3 is CASSFRTGASYEQYF. The CDR3 DNA reads TGTGCCAGCAGCTTTCGGACAGGGGCGTCCTACGAGCAGTACTTC.

Only a few counts were recorded for this clone. The V and J genes are TRBV7-2 and TRBJ2-5; the D gene is possibly TRBD1 (6 bases). This CDR3 is built from 12 residues. Trimming stripped 6 bases from V and 3 bases from J, with 8 bases between. Germline CDR1 SGHTA, CDR2 FQGNSA. The CDR3 nucleotides read TGTGCCAGCAGATGGACAGAAGAGACCCAGTACTTC. Translation: CASRWTEETQYF.

The chain recombines TRBV30 with TRBJ2-7, with 9 nucleotides matching TRBD1. Germline V gives CDR1 GTSNPN, CDR2 SVGIG (reference sequence). The CDR3 totals 17 residues. V was pared by 2 bases and J by 3 bases, with 14 bases of the junction left unmatched. The CDR3 region is CAWSSPGTGSGGYEQYF. Here the CDR3 DNA reads TGTGCCTGGAGTTCCCCCGGGACAGGGTCGGGCGGCTACGAGCAGTACTTC.

The J gene is TRBJ1-5, the V gene TRBV7-6; the match to TRBD1 covers 9 bases. The CDR3 has 15 residues. V lost 5 bases to trimming and J lost 4 bases; unmatched junction nucleotides: 6. CDR1 is SGHVS, CDR2 FNYEAQ, per germline. The CDR3: CASSTGTGRNQPQHF. Here the CDR3 DNA reads TGTGCCAGCAGCACTGGGACAGGGCGAAATCAGCCCCAGCATTTT.